The 22 T cell receptor beta chains below all came from one sample that was sequenced in a study of blood T cell repertoires in COVID-19. Data came from immunoSEQ multiplex PCR; TCRdb stores just in-frame clones and leaves some out. The sample contains over 300,000 clones, roughly 89% of which appear only once. Sequenced input: peripheral blood. Every receptor here comes from a young man with active or convalescent COVID-19.

The chain is built from TRBV5-1 and TRBJ2-3, with TRBD1 as a possible D gene (6 bases). Germline CDR1 and CDR2: SGHRS and YFSETQ. CDR3 length: 14 amino acids. Trimming stripped 5 bases from V and 3 bases from J, with 13 bases between. The CDR3 DNA follows: TGCGCCAGCAGGAGGGGGTGGGAAACAGATACGCAGTATTTT. Amino acid sequence: CASRRGWETDTQYF.

The chain links TRBV19 to TRBJ1-5, with a tentative D call TRBD1 (5 bases). This CDR3 has 14 residues. Germline V gives CDR1 LNHDA, CDR2 SQIVND (reference sequence). V lost 5 bases to trimming and J lost 6 bases, with 14 bases between them. CDR3 bases: TGTGCCAGTAGTTCCGATCGAAGGGGTCAGCCCCAGCATTTT. As protein: CASSSDRRGQPQHF.

The chain joins TRBV5-1 to TRBJ2-3; a weak D match, TRBD1 (5 bases). V lost 4 bases and J 2 bases, leaving 11 bases between the germline ends. The CDR3 runs 14 residues. The V gene's germline CDR1 is SGHRS and CDR2 YFSETQ. The CDR3 nucleotides read TGCGCCAGCAGCCCTATGGGGCCCACAGATACGCAGTATTTT. Its translation: CASSPMGPTDTQYF.

V usage is TRBV24-1 and J usage is TRBJ2-3; 8 bases are shared with TRBD2. The trim removed 3 bases at V and 2 bases at J, leaving 3 bases unmatched. CDR1 is KGHDR, CDR2 SFDVKD, per germline. The CDR3 spans 15 residues. CDR3 amino acids: CATSDAGLVTDTQYF. CDR3 coding DNA: TGTGCCACCAGTGATGCGGGACTAGTCACAGATACGCAGTATTTT.

This sequence joins TRBV7-9 and TRBJ2-3; TRBD1 agrees at 9 bases. V shed 2 bases and J 2 bases; nucleotides not matched to a gene: 5. This CDR3 region has 16 residues. CDR1 SEHNR and CDR2 FQNEAQ come from the germline V gene (reference sequence). The CDR3 loop reads CASSLIRTGDTDTQYF. DNA of the CDR3: TGTGCCAGCAGCTTAATTAGGACAGGGGACACAGATACGCAGTATTTT.

The chain employs TRBV28 and TRBJ2-5, with 11 bases lining up with TRBD2. The CDR3 loop spans 16 amino acids. Germline V gives CDR1 MDHEN, CDR2 SYDVKM. Germline trimming cut 3 bases from V and 3 bases from J; bases unmatched to any gene: 6. CDR3 protein: CASSFLPLAGEETQYF. Written as DNA, the CDR3 is TGTGCCAGCAGTTTCCTCCCACTAGCGGGGGAAGAGACCCAGTACTTC.

The rearrangement joins TRBV7-3 to TRBJ2-1; D is unresolved. V gave up 0 bases and J gave up 8 bases, with 11 bases separating them. Germline CDR1 and CDR2: SGHTA and FQGTGA. The CDR3 totals 14 residues. CDR3: CASSLTDGEDEQFF. Written as DNA, the CDR3 is TGTGCCAGCAGCTTAACTGACGGCGAGGATGAGCAGTTCTTC. Based on the CDR3 plus reference TRBV7-3 and TRBJ2-1, the full variable domain is GAGVSQTPSNKVTEKGKYVELRCDPISGHTALYWYRQSLGQGPEFLIYFQGTGAADDSGLPNDRFFAVRPEGSVSTLKIQRTERGDSAVYLCASSLTDGEDEQFFGPGTRLTVL.

The CDR3 loop is CASSIGGLAGDTGELFF. The CDR3 nucleotides are TGTGCCAGTAGTATAGGAGGGCTAGCGGGAGACACCGGGGAGCTGTTTTTT. The chain combines TRBV19 with TRBJ2-2; 10 positions match TRBD2. Germline-derived CDR1 and CDR2 are LNHDA and SQIVND (reference sequence). The CDR3 is 17 residues long. V lost 1 base, J lost 3 bases, and 5 bases stayed unmatched.

The genes are TRBV3-1 (or the pseudogene TRBV3-2) and TRBJ2-7; 9 bases are shared with TRBD2. Trimming took 1 base from V and 5 from J; bases not matched to a gene: 15. The CDR3 spans 18 residues. Germline CDR1 is LGHDT and CDR2 is YNNKEL (reference sequence). The CDR3 reads CASSQGGRSGRIRDEQYF. The DNA for the CDR3 is TGTGCCAGCAGCCAAGGCGGCCGCAGCGGGAGGATCCGGGACGAGCAGTACTTC.

This clone was counted only a few times. V usage is TRBV28 and J usage is TRBJ1-2; D gene ambiguous. V dropped 6 bases and J dropped 4 bases, with 15 bases sitting between them. This CDR3 has 14 amino acids. Germline values: CDR1 MDHEN, CDR2 SYDVKM. CDR3 sequence: CASRIPTVGYGYTF. The CDR3 DNA sequence: TGTGCCAGCAGGATTCCCACAGTGGGCTATGGCTACACCTTC.

The chain uses TRBV19 and TRBJ2-7, with TRBD1 as a possible D gene (6 bases). This CDR3 has 13 amino acids. Deletions cut 4 bases from V and 9 bases from J, with 16 bases between. Germline V lookup: CDR1 LNHDA, CDR2 SQIVND (reference sequence). CDR3 protein: CASSNRDIRGQYF. DNA of the CDR3: TGTGCCAGTAGTAACCGGGACATCCGTGGGCAGTACTTC.

This sequence joins TRBV5-6 and TRBJ2-7, with TRBD1 as a possible D gene (6 bases). Trimming stripped 0 bases from V and 6 bases from J, with 22 bases between. The CDR3 has 17 amino acids. Germline CDR1 reads SGHDT; CDR2 reads YYEEEE. The CDR3 here is CASSLVVGQGMISEQYF. The CDR3 region has the DNA TGTGCCAGCAGCTTGGTGGTCGGGCAGGGGATGATCAGCGAGCAGTACTTC.

J is TRBJ1-3 and V is TRBV3-1 (or the pseudogene TRBV3-2); D might be TRBD1 (6 bases). Germline V gene lookup returns CDR1 LGHDT and CDR2 YNNKEL (reference sequence). V was pared by 1 base and J by 0 bases, with 10 bases between. This CDR3 spans 16 amino acids. The DNA for the CDR3 is TGTGCCAGCAGCCAAGGGGGACACCTCTCTGGAAACACCATATATTTT. This codes for CASSQGGHLSGNTIYF.

This sequence joins TRBV6-2 or TRBV6-3 and TRBJ2-3; 12 bases map to TRBD2. CDR1 and CDR2 from the germline V gene are MNHEY and SVGEGT. This CDR3 region has 17 residues. Losses at the gene ends were 5 bases for V and 4 bases for J; bases not matched to a gene: 10. The CDR3 reads CASSIGLAGTLADTQYF. Written as DNA, the CDR3 is TGTGCCAGCAGTATAGGACTAGCGGGAACCCTCGCAGATACGCAGTATTTT.

This rearrangement joins TRBV29-1 to TRBJ2-5; 10 nucleotides match TRBD1. The germline CDR1 and CDR2 sequences are SQVTM and ANQGSEA. The CDR3 contains 12 residues. CDR3: CSGTGVAETQYF. The CDR3, as DNA: TGCAGTGGGACAGGGGTCGCAGAGACCCAGTACTTC.

The chain has TRBV7-2 and TRBJ1-1; D perhaps matches TRBD1 (6 bases). The CDR3 covers 13 residues. V lost 6 bases and J 5 bases, leaving 13 bases between the germline ends. In germline, CDR1 is SGHTA, CDR2 FQGNSA. The CDR3 sequence: CASSLRDTTEAFF. DNA of the CDR3: TGTGCCAGCAGTTTAAGGGACACGACTGAAGCTTTCTTT.

V is TRBV28 and J is TRBJ1-1; 9 nucleotides line up with TRBD1. Germline loops: CDR1 MDHEN, CDR2 SYDVKM. This CDR3 is 16 amino acids long. With 2 bases clipped from V and 5 bases from J, the junction kept 9 bases outside the gene matches. CDR3 in amino acids: CASSLGTGLRRTEAFF. Written as DNA, the CDR3 is TGTGCCAGCAGTTTAGGGACAGGGTTAAGGAGGACTGAAGCTTTCTTT.

The J gene is TRBJ1-2, the V gene TRBV12-2; the table's TRBD1 call for D was not verified on the DNA. TRBV12-2 is a pseudogene locus. CDR3 size: 15 residues. The CDR3 region is CASRSDSTGPLGYTF. CDR3 bases: TGTGCAAGTCGCTCCGATTCGACAGGCCCATTAGGCTACACCTTC.

This chain links TRBV18 with TRBJ2-7; TRBD1 might be the D (6 bases). This CDR3 comprises 13 residues. The germline V gene has CDR1 KGHSH and CDR2 LQKENI. With 3 bases removed from V and 3 bases from J, the gap between germline ends came to 9 bases. Here the CDR3 DNA reads TGTGCCAGCTCACCTCAGGGGCTCTACGAGCAGTACTTC. Encoded protein: CASSPQGLYEQYF. The variable domain in full, completed from reference TRBV18 and TRBJ2-7, reads NAGVMQNPRHLVRRRGQEARLRCSPMKGHSHVYWYRQLPEEGLKFMVYLQKENIIDESGMPKERFSAEFPKEGPSILRIQQVVRGDSAAYFCASSPQGLYEQYFGPGTRLTVT.

Concerning this clone: A junction boundary mismatches the germline segment, possibly from a read error. V usage is TRBV10-1 and J usage is TRBJ2-6; 11 bases map to TRBD2. Germline loops: CDR1 WNHNN, CDR2 SYGVQD (reference sequence). The CDR3 covers 18 residues. Written as DNA, the CDR3 is TGCGCCAGCAGTCTTCTAGCGGGGGGAAGCTCTGGGGCCAACGTGCTGACTTTC. It yields the protein CASSLLAGGSSGANVLTF.

The sample holds one count of this clone. The gene calls are TRBV18 and TRBJ1-4; D is unclear. The germline V gene has CDR1 KGHSH and CDR2 LQKENI. The CDR3 is made up of 14 amino acids. Trimming pared 0 bases from V and 7 bases from J, leaving 9 bases between. CDR3 DNA: TGTGCCAGCTCACCACCCCCTCGAGGTGAAAAACTGTTTTTT. Protein sequence: CASSPPPRGEKLFF.

V usage is TRBV27 and J usage is TRBJ1-4, with D possibly being TRBD1 (5 bases). CDR1 and CDR2 (germline): MNHEY, SMNVEV (reference sequence). This CDR3 has 14 residues. CDR3 nucleotides: TGTGTGTTCCCCGGGGGAGGCTGTGGTGAAAAACTGTTTTTT. This sequence encodes CVFPGGGCGEKLFF.